The clone carrying this TCR beta chain occurred many times. This sample is drawn from a study of T cells in Graves' hyperthyroidism and ophthalmopathy. Regions amplified from RNA transcripts were the TCR beta CDR3 regions. RT-PCR in the first round (using the HTBI primer set) targeted the TCR CDR3. MiXCR, applied by TCRdb to the multiplex PCR reads, yields one record per CDR3 protein. Of hundreds of thousands of distinct CDR3 sequences in the sample, around 14% were seen once. On the basis of clinical symptoms, serum thyroxine and TRAb, thyroid ultrasound and orbital computed tomography, diagnoses were made. The germline gives CDR1 MDHEN, CDR2 SYDVKM. Trimming shortened V by 6 bases and J by 11 bases, and 17 bases separated the two germline ends. CDR3 size: 13 residues.

This sequence was found in a woman under 30 with Graves' hyperthyroidism. This chain links TRBV28 with TRBJ1-5; TRBD1 is a possible D gene (5 bases). The source material was blood. CDR3 protein: CASSPFGTLTQHF. Here the CDR3 DNA reads TGTGCCAGCAGCCCATTCGGGACGCTGACCCAGCATTTT. Filled out from reference TRBV28 and TRBJ1-5, the complete variable domain reads DVKVTQSSRYLVKRTGEKVFLECVQDMDHENMFWYRQDPGLGLRLIYFSYDVKMKEKGDIPEGYSVSREKKERFSLILESASTNQTSMYLCASSPFGTLTQHFGDGTRLSIL.